This TCR beta chain was retrieved from a study of cytomegalovirus exposure and HLA in healthy donors. It was with 60 Vbeta and 13 Jbeta primers that the PCR ran. Source study methods: Roughly 10 million shared chains were among approximately 87 million unique TCR beta chains counted in a later analysis. Clones were read by immunoSEQ multiplex PCR, and TCRdb kept only the in-frame ones, dropping some. Clone size and V and J calls were adopted from that table, with D and trimming inferred from the DNA. This table lists 95,000 to 150,000 clones. The study's findings and limits: Reported findings show TCR beta sequences accurately forecast HLA-A and HLA-B alleles in most subjects. In a later analysis, TCR beta V- and J-gene trimming showed a link to a missense DCLRE1C variant.

CDR1 and CDR2 from the germline V gene are SNHLY and FYNNEI. The length of the CDR3 is 12 residues. Deletions cut 5 bases from V and 11 bases from J, with 15 bases between. Concerning this clone: What it recognizes is unknown.

The chain couples TRBV2 to TRBJ1-1, with D possibly matching TRBD1 (5 bases). Sequencing was performed on PBMCs. This receptor was taken from a man in his late teens or twenties in good health and CMV-seronegative. The CDR3 loop is CASSWGGERAFF. The CDR3 coding sequence is TGTGCCAGCAGTTGGGGGGGGGAGCGCGCTTTCTTT.